This T cell receptor beta chain was documented in a study of shared T cell receptors in the human thymus. Some clones are missing from TCRdb's copy, which holds only in-frame ones; the method was immunoSEQ multiplex PCR. The sample holds about 380,000 clones, 95% seen once. The CDR3 is 14 residues long. Trimming removed 3 bases at V and 9 bases at J, with 18 bases between. CDR1 and CDR2 (germline): LNHDA, SQIVND (reference sequence). This clonotype was sampled from a human donor. The chain links TRBV19 to TRBJ2-7, with a tentative D call TRBD1 (6 bases). The sequenced material came from thymocytes. The CDR3 DNA follows: TGTGCCAGTAGTATGAGGTCTGGGGGCGAAATGCAGTACTTC. It is translated as CASSMRSGGEMQYF. The full variable domain, in which reference TRBV19 and TRBJ2-7 provide the parts outside the CDR3, is DGGITQSPKYLFRKEGQNVTLSCEQNLNHDAMYWYRQDPGQGLRLIYYSQIVNDFQKGDIAEGYSVSREKKESFPLTVTSAQKNPTAFYLCASSMRSGGEMQYFGPGTRLTVT.